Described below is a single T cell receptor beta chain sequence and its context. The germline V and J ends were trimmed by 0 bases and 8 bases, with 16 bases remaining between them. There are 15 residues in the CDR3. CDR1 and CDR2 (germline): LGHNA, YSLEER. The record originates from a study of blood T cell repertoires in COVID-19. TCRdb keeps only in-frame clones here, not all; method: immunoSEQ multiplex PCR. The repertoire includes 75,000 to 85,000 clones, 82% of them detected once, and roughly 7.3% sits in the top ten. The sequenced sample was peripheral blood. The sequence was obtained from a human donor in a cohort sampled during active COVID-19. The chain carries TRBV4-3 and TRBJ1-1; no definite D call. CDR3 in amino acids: CASSQEQTSPQEAFF. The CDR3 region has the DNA TGCGCCAGCAGCCAAGAACAGACCAGTCCCCAGGAAGCTTTCTTT.